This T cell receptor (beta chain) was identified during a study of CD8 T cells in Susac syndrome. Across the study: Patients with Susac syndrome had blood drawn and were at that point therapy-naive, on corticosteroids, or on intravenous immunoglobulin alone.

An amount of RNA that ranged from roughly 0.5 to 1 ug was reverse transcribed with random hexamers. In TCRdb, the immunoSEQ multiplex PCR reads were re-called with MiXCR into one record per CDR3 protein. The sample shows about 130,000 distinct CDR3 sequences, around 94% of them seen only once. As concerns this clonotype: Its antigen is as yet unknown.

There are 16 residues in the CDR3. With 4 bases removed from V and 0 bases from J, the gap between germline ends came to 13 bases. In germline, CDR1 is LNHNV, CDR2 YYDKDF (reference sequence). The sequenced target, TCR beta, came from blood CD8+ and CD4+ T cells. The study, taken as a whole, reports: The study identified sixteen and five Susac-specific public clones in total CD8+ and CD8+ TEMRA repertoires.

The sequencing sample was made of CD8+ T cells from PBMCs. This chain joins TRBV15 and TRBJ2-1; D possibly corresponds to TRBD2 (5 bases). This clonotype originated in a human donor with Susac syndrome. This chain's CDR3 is CATSKERYSSYNEQFF. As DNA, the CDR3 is TGTGCCACCAGCAAAGAGCGGTATAGCTCCTACAATGAGCAGTTCTTC.